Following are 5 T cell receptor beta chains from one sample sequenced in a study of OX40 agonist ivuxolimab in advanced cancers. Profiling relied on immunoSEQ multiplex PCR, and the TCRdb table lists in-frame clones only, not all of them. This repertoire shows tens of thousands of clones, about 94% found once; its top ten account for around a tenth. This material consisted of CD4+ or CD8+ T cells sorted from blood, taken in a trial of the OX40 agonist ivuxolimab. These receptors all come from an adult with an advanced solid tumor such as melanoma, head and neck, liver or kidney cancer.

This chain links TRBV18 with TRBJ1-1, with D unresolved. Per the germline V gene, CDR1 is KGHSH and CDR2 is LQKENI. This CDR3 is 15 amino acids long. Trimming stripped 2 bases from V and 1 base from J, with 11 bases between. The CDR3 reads CASSPSREPNTEAFF. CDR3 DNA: TGTGCCAGCTCACCATCGCGGGAACCGAACACTGAAGCTTTCTTT.

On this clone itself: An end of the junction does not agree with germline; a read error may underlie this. CDR3 loop: CASSSGGSSYNEQFF. The CDR3 DNA follows: TGTGCCAGCAGTAGCGGGGGTAGCTCCTACAATGAGCAGTTCTTC. The V gene is TRBV19, the J gene TRBJ2-1, with TRBD2 matching over 9 bases. The CDR3 consists of 15 residues. Germline CDR1 is LNHDA and CDR2 is SQIVND (reference sequence).

CDR3 sequence (DNA): TGTGCCAGCAGAATAGACAGGGAGGTCTACGAGCAGTACTTC. It yields the protein CASRIDREVYEQYF. The chain uses TRBV27 and TRBJ2-7; D may be TRBD1 (7 bases). V lost 6 bases and J 3 bases, leaving 15 bases between the germline ends. CDR3 length equals 14 residues. Germline-derived CDR1 and CDR2 are MNHEY and SMNVEV (reference sequence).

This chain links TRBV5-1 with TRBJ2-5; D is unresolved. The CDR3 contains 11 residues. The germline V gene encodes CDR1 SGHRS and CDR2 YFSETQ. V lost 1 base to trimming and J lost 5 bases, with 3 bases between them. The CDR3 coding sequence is TGCGCCAGCAGCTTGACGGAGACCCAGTACTTC. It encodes CASSLTETQYF.

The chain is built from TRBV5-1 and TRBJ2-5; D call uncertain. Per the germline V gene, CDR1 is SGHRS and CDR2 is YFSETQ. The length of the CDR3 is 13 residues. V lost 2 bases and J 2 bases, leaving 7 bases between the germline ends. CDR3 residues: CASSLFLQETQYF. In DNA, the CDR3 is TGCGCCAGCAGCTTATTCCTTCAAGAGACCCAGTACTTC.